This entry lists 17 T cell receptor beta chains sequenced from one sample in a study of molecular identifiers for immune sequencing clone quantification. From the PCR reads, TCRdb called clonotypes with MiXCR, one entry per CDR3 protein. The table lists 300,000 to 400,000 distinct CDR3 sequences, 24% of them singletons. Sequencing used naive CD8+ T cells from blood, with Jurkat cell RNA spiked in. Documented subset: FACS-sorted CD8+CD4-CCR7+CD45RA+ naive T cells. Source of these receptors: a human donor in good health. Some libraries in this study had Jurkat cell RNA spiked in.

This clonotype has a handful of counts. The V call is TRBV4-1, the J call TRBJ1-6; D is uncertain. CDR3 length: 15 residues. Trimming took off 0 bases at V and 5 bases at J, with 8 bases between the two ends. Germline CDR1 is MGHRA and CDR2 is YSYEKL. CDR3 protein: CASSQDSRDNSPLHF. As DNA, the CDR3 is TGCGCCAGCAGCCAAGACAGTCGCGATAATTCACCCCTCCACTTT.

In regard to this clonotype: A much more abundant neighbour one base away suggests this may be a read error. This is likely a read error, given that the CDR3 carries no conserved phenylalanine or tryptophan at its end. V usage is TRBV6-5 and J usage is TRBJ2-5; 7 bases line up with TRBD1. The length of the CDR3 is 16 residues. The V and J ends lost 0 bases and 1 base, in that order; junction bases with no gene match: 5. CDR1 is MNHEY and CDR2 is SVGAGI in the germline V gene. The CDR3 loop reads CASSYSATGTQETQYL. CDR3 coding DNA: TGTGCCAGCAGTTACTCCGCGACAGGGACCCAAGAGACCCAGTACCTC.

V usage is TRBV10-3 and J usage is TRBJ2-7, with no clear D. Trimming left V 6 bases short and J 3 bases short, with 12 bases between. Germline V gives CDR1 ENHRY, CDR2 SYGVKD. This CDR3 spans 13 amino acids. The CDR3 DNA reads TGTGCCATCAGAAAGGAGACTTTCTACGAGCAGTACTTC. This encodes CAIRKETFYEQYF.

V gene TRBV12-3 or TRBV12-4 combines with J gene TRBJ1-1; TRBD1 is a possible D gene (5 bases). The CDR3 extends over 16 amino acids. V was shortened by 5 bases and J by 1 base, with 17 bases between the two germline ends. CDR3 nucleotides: TGTGCCAGCAGTCCGTATCCGGGACGGGAGAACACTGAAGCTTTCTTT. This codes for CASSPYPGRENTEAFF.

DNA of the CDR3: TGTGCCATCAGTGACCCGAGGGACTCCGGGGCTGAAGCTTTCTTT. It is translated as CAISDPRDSGAEAFF. The V and J genes are TRBV10-3 and TRBJ1-1; D might be TRBD1 (5 bases). Trimming removed 3 bases at V and 6 bases at J, with 17 bases between. The CDR3 runs 15 residues. CDR1 ENHRY and CDR2 SYGVKD come from the germline V gene.

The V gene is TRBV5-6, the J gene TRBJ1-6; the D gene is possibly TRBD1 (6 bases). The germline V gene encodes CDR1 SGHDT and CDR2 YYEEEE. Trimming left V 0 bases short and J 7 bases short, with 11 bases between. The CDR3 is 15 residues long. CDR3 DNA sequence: TGTGCCAGCAGCTTGGATCAGGGGTGGAATTCACCCCTCCACTTT. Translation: CASSLDQGWNSPLHF.

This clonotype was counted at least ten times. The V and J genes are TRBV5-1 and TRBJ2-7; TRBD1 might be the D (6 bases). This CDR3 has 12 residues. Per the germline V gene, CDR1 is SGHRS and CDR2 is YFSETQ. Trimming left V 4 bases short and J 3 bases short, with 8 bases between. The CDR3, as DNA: TGCGCCAGCAGCGCAGGGGTCTACGAGCAGTACTTC. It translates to CASSAGVYEQYF.

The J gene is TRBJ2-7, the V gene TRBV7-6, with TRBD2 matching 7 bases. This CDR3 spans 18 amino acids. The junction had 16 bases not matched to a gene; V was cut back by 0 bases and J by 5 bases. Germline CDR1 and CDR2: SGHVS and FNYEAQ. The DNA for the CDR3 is TGTGCCAGCAGCTTAGCTCAAAGGACTAGTTACTATGCTGACGAGCAGTACTTC. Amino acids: CASSLAQRTSYYADEQYF.

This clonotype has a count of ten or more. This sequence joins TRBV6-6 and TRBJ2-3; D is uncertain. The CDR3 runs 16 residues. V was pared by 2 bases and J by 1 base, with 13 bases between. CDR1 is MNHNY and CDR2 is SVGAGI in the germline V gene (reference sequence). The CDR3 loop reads CASSYQFVACTDTQYF. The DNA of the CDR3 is TGTGCCAGCAGTTACCAGTTCGTCGCCTGCACAGATACGCAGTATTTT.

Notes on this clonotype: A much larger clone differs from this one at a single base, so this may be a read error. CDR3 sequence reads: CASSHPPVTQYF. The CDR3 region has the DNA TGCGCCAGCAGCCATCCTCCAGTTACGCAGTATTTT. The rearrangement joins TRBV4-3 to TRBJ2-3; D is undetermined. The V gene's germline CDR1 is LGHNA and CDR2 YSLEER. V was shortened by 3 bases and J by 8 bases, with 9 bases between the two germline ends. CDR3 size: 12 residues.

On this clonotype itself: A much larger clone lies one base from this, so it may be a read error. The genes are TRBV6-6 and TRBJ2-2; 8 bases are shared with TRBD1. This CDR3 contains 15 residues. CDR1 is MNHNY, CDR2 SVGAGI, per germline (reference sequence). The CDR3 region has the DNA TGTGCCAGCAGCCCGACAGGGGCGAACACCGGGGGGCTGTTTTTT. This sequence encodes CASSPTGANTGGLFF.

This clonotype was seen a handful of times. The CDR3 region has the DNA TGTGCCAGCAGCCGGGAAGACACAACCTACGAGCAGTACTTC. It is translated as CASSREDTTYEQYF. The J gene is TRBJ2-7, the V gene TRBV5-6; a possible D gene is TRBD2 (5 bases). The CDR3 is 14 residues long. Trimming removed 4 bases at V and 2 bases at J, with 13 bases between. Germline loops: CDR1 SGHDT, CDR2 YYEEEE.

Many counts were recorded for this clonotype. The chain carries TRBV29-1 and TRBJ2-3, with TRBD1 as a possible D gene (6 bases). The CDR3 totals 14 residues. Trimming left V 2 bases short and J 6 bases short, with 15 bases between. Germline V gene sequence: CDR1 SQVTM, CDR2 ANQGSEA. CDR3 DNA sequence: TGCAGCGTTGAAACCGGGACACCTTCTGATACGCAGTATTTT. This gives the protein CSVETGTPSDTQYF.

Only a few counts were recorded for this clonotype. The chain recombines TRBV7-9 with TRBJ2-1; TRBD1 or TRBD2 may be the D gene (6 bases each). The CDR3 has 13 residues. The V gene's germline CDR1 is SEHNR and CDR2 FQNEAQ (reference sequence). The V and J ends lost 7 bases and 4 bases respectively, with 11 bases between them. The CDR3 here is CASTRGQYNEQFF. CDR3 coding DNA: TGTGCCAGCACCCGGGGGCAATACAATGAGCAGTTCTTC.

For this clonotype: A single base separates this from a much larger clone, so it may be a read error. The CDR3 DNA is TGTGCCTGGAAACTAATCCACGAGACCCAGTACTTC. Amino acid sequence: CAWKLIHETQYF. The J gene is TRBJ2-5, the V gene TRBV30; D is uncertain. The germline V and J ends were trimmed by 4 bases and 5 bases, with 11 bases remaining between them. CDR1 is GTSNPN and CDR2 is SVGIG in the germline V gene (reference sequence). This CDR3 spans 12 amino acids.

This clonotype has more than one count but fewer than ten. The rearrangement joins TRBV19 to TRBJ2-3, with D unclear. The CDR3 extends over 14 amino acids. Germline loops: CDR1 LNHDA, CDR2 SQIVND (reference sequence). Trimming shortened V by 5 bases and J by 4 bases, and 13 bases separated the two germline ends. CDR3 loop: CASSPLVSPDTQYF. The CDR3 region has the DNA TGTGCCAGTAGTCCCCTAGTCAGCCCAGATACGCAGTATTTT.

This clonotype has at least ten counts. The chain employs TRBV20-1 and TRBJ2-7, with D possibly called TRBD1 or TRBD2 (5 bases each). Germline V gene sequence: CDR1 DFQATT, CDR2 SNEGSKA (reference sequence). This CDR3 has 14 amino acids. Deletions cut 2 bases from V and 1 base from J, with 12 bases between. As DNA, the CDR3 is TGCAGTGCTAGACGCAGAGGGGCGTCCTACGAGCAGTACTTC. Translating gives CSARRRGASYEQYF.